The 8 T cell receptor beta chains below were found in one sample sequenced in a study of blood T cells in healthy people across ages. A second PCR of roughly 7 to 11 cycles used a sample-barcoded 5' primer and a J-beta primer mix. A single record per CDR3 protein comes from TCRdb applying MiXCR to the 5' RACE reads. Counted here are over a million distinct CDR3 sequences, 42% occurring once; the ten biggest clones make up around 8%. The sequencing input was blood. Receptor source: a woman younger than 30 in good health.

The V call is TRBV20-1, the J call TRBJ1-2; no firm D call. The ends were cut back, 1 base at V and 8 bases at J, with 11 bases in the middle. Germline V CDR1 and CDR2: DFQATT, SNEGSKA (reference sequence). The CDR3 runs to 12 residues. CDR3 loop: CSARGTVRGYTF. The CDR3 DNA follows: TGCAGTGCTAGAGGTACTGTGCGGGGCTACACCTTC.

This clonotype was detected only a few times. V is TRBV7-9 and J is TRBJ2-4; D perhaps matches TRBD2 (5 bases). Germline CDR1 is SEHNR and CDR2 is FQNEAQ (reference sequence). The CDR3 is 14 residues long. The V and J ends lost 1 base and 8 bases respectively, with 12 bases between them. The CDR3 loop reads CASSLVAGSDIQYF. CDR3 DNA sequence: TGTGCCAGCAGCTTAGTAGCTGGGAGTGACATTCAGTACTTC.

J is TRBJ2-1 and V is TRBV11-2; TRBD2 aligns across 10 bases. The CDR3 is made up of 16 amino acids. From germline, CDR1 is SGHAT and CDR2 FQNNGV. The trim removed 5 bases at V and 9 bases at J, leaving 13 bases unmatched. CDR3 nucleotides: TGTGCCAGCAGCGAGATAGCGGGAGGCCAGGGCATTGAGCAGTTCTTC. Translated, it gives CASSEIAGGQGIEQFF.

This chain connects TRBV28 to TRBJ1-1, with D tentatively TRBD1 (5 bases). This CDR3 spans 15 amino acids. Trimming pared 6 bases from V and 4 bases from J, leaving 18 bases between. In germline, CDR1 is MDHEN, CDR2 SYDVKM. The CDR3 loop reads CASSFSPGRSTEAFF. CDR3 bases: TGTGCCAGCAGCTTCTCGCCAGGGCGCAGCACTGAAGCTTTCTTT.

This sequence joins TRBV7-9 and TRBJ1-2; TRBD1 matches 10 bases. J was trimmed by 8 bases and V by 5 bases; bases with no gene match: 17. Germline V CDR1 and CDR2: SEHNR, FQNEAQ (reference sequence). This CDR3 region has 17 residues. In DNA, the CDR3 is TGTGCCAGCAGCCCCTATGGTGAGACAGGGGGCTCCAGCGGCTACACCTTC. Residues: CASSPYGETGGSSGYTF.

V is TRBV29-1 and J is TRBJ1-2, with 8 bases aligning to TRBD1. This CDR3 is 14 amino acids long. CDR1 is SQVTM and CDR2 is ANQGSEA in the germline V gene. The junction had 5 bases not matched to a gene; V was cut back by 0 bases and J by 5 bases. The CDR3 coding sequence is TGCAGCGTTGAAGACAGGGGGCAGGGGTATGGCTACACCTTC. Translation: CSVEDRGQGYGYTF.

This clonotype was seen only a few times. V gene TRBV7-2 combines with J gene TRBJ2-1; D not certain. The DNA end is a closer match to TRBJ2-7, so the J assignment may be wrong. The germline V gene has CDR1 SGHTA and CDR2 FQGNSA. The CDR3 sequence is 14 residues long. This CDR3 reads CASSFDGSYNEQYF. In nucleotides, the CDR3 is TGTGCCAGCAGCTTCGACGGCTCCTACAATGAGCAGTACTTC.

This clonotype was counted only a few times. The chain joins TRBV29-1 to TRBJ2-5; a weak D match, TRBD2 (5 bases). Germline assignment: CDR1 SQVTM and CDR2 ANQGSEA. The CDR3 is 13 amino acids. V shed 3 bases and J shed 4 bases, with 12 bases lying between them. DNA for the CDR3: TGCAGCGTTGATCGGGGTTCGGGAGAGACCCAGTACTTC. This translates into CSVDRGSGETQYF.